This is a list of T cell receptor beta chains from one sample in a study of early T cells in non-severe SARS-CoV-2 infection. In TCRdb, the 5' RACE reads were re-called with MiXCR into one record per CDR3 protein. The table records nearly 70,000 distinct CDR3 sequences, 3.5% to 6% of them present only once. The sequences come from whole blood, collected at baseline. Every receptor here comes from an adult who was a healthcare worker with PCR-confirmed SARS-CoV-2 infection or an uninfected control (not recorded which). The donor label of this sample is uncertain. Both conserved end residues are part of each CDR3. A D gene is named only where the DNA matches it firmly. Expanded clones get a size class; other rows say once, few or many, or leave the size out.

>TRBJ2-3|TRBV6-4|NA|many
CASSDSGQHRQYF
TGTGCCAGCAGTGACTCAGGGCAGCACAGGCAGTATTTT
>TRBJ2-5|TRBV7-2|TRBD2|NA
CASSWTSGESETQYF
TGTGCCAGCAGCTGGACTAGCGGGGAATCCGAGACCCAGTACTTC
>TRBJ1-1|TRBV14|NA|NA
CANSPPHTEAFF
TGTGCCAACAGCCCCCCTCATACTGAAGCTTTCTTT
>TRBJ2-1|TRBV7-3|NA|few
CASSSALSSYNEQFF
TGTGCCAGCAGCTCGGCCCTTAGCTCCTACAATGAGCAGTTCTTC
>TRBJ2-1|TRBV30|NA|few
CAWSYGGIGNEQFF
TGTGCCTGGAGTTATGGGGGCATTGGCAATGAGCAGTTCTTC
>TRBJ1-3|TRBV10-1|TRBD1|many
CASSRDRGINTIYF
TGCGCCAGCAGTCGGGACAGAGGAATCAACACCATATATTTT
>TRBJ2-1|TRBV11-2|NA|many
CASSFSDVGNEQFF
TGTGCCAGCAGCTTTAGTGACGTGGGGAATGAGCAGTTCTTC
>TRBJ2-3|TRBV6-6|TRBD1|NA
CASRTRQGRTDTQYF
TGTGCCAGCAGAACGAGACAGGGTAGAACAGATACGCAGTATTTT
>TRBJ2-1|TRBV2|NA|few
CASSPDRQPYNEQFF
TGTGCCAGCAGTCCCGACAGGCAGCCGTATAATGAGCAGTTCTTC
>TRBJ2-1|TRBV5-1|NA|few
CASSLRGEGSYNEQFF
TGCGCCAGCAGCTTGCGGGGCGAGGGCTCCTACAATGAGCAGTTCTTC
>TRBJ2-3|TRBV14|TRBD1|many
CASSQVGGLTDTQYF
TGTGCCAGCAGCCAAGTAGGGGGCCTCACAGATACGCAGTATTTT
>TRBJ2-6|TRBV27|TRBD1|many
CASRANFRDRAIGANVLTF
TGTGCCAGCAGAGCCAATTTTCGGGACAGGGCTATTGGGGCCAACGTCCTGACTTTC
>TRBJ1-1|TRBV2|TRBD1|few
CASSDPGQGDTEAFF
TGTGCCAGCAGTGACCCTGGACAGGGTGACACTGAAGCTTTCTTT
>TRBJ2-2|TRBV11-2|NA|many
CASSSRGQNTGELFF
TGTGCCAGCAGCTCCAGAGGGCAGAACACCGGGGAGCTGTTTTTT
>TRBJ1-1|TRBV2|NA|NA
CASRSRSMNTEAYF
TGTGCCAGCAGGAGCAGAAGCATGAACACTGAAGCTTACTTT
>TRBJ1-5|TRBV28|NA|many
CASSLFWGAGSNQPQHF
TGTGCCAGCAGTTTATTTTGGGGGGCCGGGAGCAATCAGCCCCAGCATTTT
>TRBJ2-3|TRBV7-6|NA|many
CASSLALANTDTQYF
TGTGCCAGCAGCTTAGCTCTAGCCAACACAGATACGCAGTATTTT
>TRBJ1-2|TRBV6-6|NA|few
CASSSPGRQNYGYTF
TGTGCCAGCAGTTCTCCGGGACGCCAGAACTATGGCTACACCTTC
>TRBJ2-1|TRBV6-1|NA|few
CALSGTGSVSYNEQFF
TGTGCCCTCAGTGGAACAGGGTCAGTATCCTACAATGAGCAGTTCTTC
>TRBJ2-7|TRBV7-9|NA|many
CASKDAGYEQYF
TGTGCCAGCAAGGATGCGGGGTACGAGCAGTACTTC
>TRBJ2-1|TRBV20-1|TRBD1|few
CSARDRDRVYNEQFF
TGCAGTGCTAGAGACCGGGACAGGGTGTACAATGAGCAGTTCTTC
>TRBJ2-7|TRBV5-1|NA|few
CASSWRTDPAEQYF
TGCGCCAGCAGCTGGAGGACAGACCCTGCTGAGCAGTACTTC
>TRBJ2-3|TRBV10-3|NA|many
CAISDWAGSTDTQYF
TGTGCCATCAGTGATTGGGCAGGGTCCACAGATACGCAGTATTTT
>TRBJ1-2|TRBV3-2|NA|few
CASSQDLLGGDGYTF
TGTGCCAGCAGCCAAGATCTGTTAGGAGGGGATGGCTACACCTTC
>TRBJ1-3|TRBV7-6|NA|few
CASSSLGQFHSGNTIYF
TGTGCCAGCAGCTCATTAGGACAGTTTCACTCTGGAAACACCATATATTTT
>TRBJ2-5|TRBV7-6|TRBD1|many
CASSLGGTGVQETQYF
TGTGCCAGCAGCTTAGGGGGGACAGGGGTCCAAGAGACCCAGTACTTC
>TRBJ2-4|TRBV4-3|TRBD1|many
CASSLATGSANIQYF
TGCGCCAGCAGCTTAGCGACAGGGTCGGCAAACATTCAGTACTTC
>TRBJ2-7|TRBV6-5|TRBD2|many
CASSFYRDYGIEQYF
TGTGCCAGCAGTTTCTACCGGGACTACGGCATCGAGCAGTACTTC
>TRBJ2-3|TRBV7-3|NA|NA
CASSQTANEQYF
TGTGCCAGCAGCCAGACAGCGAATGAGCAGTATTTT
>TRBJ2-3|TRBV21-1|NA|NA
CASSDRSPRSPDTQYF
TGTGCCAGCAGCGACCGATCCCCCCGCAGCCCAGATACGCAGTATTTT
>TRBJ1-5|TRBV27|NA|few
CASSFSVNQPQHF
TGTGCCAGCAGTTTTTCAGTCAATCAGCCCCAGCATTTT
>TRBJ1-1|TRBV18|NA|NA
CASSPTGPNTEAFF
TGTGCCAGCTCCCCCACCGGGCCGAACACTGAAGCTTTCTTT
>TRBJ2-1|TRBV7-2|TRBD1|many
CASSPNRDRAPHEQFF
TGTGCCAGCAGCCCAAACCGGGACAGGGCCCCACATGAGCAGTTCTTC
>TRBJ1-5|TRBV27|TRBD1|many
CASKRQGGGNQPQHF
TGTGCCAGCAAGAGACAGGGGGGTGGCAATCAGCCCCAGCATTTT
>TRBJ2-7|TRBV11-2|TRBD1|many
CASSATGDYEQYF
TGTGCCAGCAGCGCGACAGGGGACTACGAGCAGTACTTC